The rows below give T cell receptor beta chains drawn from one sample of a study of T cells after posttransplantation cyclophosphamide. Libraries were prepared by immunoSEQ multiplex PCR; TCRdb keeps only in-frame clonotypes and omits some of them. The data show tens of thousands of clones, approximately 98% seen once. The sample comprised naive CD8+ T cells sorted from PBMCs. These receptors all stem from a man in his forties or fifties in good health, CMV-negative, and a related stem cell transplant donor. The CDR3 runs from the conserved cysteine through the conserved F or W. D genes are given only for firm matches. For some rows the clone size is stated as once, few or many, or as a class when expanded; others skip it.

CDR3nt: TGTGCCAGTAGTGAGGGACAGAGATTAACGGTGGACACTGAAGCTTTCTTT; CDR3aa: CASSEGQRLTVDTEAFF; d_gene: TRBD1; j_gene: TRBJ1-1; abundance: NA; len: 17; v_gene: TRBV19
CDR3nt: TGTGCCAGCAGACTAGACAGGGGGCCCTACAATGAGCAGTTCTTC; CDR3aa: CASRLDRGPYNEQFF; d_gene: TRBD1; j_gene: TRBJ2-1; abundance: NA; len: 15; v_gene: TRBV7-9
CDR3nt: TGTGCCAGCAGTGAATGGACAGCCGGGGTCTATGGCTACACCTTC; CDR3aa: CASSEWTAGVYGYTF; d_gene: NA; j_gene: TRBJ1-2; abundance: NA; len: 15; v_gene: TRBV6-1
CDR3nt: TGTGCCAGCAGCTTAGAGGGGAGGAGGTCAGATACGCAGTATTTT; CDR3aa: CASSLEGRRSDTQYF; d_gene: NA; j_gene: TRBJ2-3; abundance: NA; len: 15; v_gene: TRBV7-6
CDR3nt: TGTGCCAGCTCACTTGCTTGGGGAGTCAGCAATCAGCCCCAGCATTTT; CDR3aa: CASSLAWGVSNQPQHF; d_gene: NA; j_gene: TRBJ1-5; abundance: NA; len: 16; v_gene: TRBV18
CDR3nt: TGTGCCAGCAGCTTACTAGCGGGAGGTGGCGCCGGGGAGCTGTTTTTT; CDR3aa: CASSLLAGGGAGELFF; d_gene: TRBD2; j_gene: TRBJ2-2; abundance: NA; len: 16; v_gene: TRBV7-8
CDR3nt: TGTGCCAGCATTCCCGGGACAGAATCCTACGAGCAGTACTTC; CDR3aa: CASIPGTESYEQYF; d_gene: TRBD1; j_gene: TRBJ2-7; abundance: NA; len: 14; v_gene: TRBV2
CDR3nt: TGTGCCAGCAGCCCTCCGGGACTAGCGTTCTATGAGCAGTTCTTC; CDR3aa: CASSPPGLAFYEQFF; d_gene: TRBD2; j_gene: TRBJ2-1; abundance: NA; len: 15; v_gene: TRBV6-5
CDR3nt: TGTGCCAGCAGCAGCCTATCTGGCGGCGAGCAGTTCTTC; CDR3aa: CASSSLSGGEQFF; d_gene: NA; j_gene: TRBJ2-1; abundance: NA; len: 13; v_gene: TRBV5-4
CDR3nt: TGTGCCAGCAGCTTAGCGGGAGTTCCCCCCTATATATCGAACACCGGGGAGCTGTTTTTT; CDR3aa: CASSLAGVPPYISNTGELFF; d_gene: NA; j_gene: TRBJ2-2; abundance: once; len: 20; v_gene: TRBV7-2
CDR3nt: TGTGCCAGCAGCCCCCGACGGGGCACCGGGGAGCTGTTTTTT; CDR3aa: CASSPRRGTGELFF; d_gene: NA; j_gene: TRBJ2-2; abundance: few; len: 14; v_gene: TRBV21-1